These T cell receptor beta chains were read from a single sample in a study of cytomegalovirus exposure and HLA in healthy donors. Generated by immunoSEQ multiplex PCR, the TCRdb table keeps only in-frame clones and is missing some. This sample's table has 25,000 to 40,000 clones. The specimen sequenced was PBMCs. The source is a man aged 40-55 years in good health and CMV-seronegative. CDR3s include the opening cysteine and the closing phenylalanine or tryptophan. Each record gives: CDR3 DNA, CDR3 protein, V gene, clone size, CDR3 length, D gene, J gene. A D gene is named only where the DNA matches it firmly. Clone size is stated in some rows and not others, as once, few, many or a class when expanded.

CDR3nt: TGTGCCAGTAGTGCACCGGGACAGGCGGATTTT
CDR3aa: CASSAPGQADF
v_gene: TRBV19
abundance: NA
len: 11
d_gene: TRBD1
j_gene: TRBJ1-3

CDR3nt: TGTGCCAGTAGTATGACTAGCGGGAGGTTTGAGCAGTTCTTC
CDR3aa: CASSMTSGRFEQFF
v_gene: TRBV19
abundance: NA
len: 14
d_gene: TRBD2
j_gene: TRBJ2-1

CDR3nt: TGTGCCACGGGAGGCCACAGGGAGGCAAACTGGAACACTGAAGCTTTCTTT
CDR3aa: CATGGHREANWNTEAFF
v_gene: TRBV10-3
abundance: NA
len: 17
d_gene: NA
j_gene: TRBJ1-1

CDR3nt: TGTGCCAGCAGTTGGGACAGGGGGCTCAGCCAAGAGACCCAGTACTTC
CDR3aa: CASSWDRGLSQETQYF
v_gene: TRBV27
abundance: NA
len: 16
d_gene: TRBD1
j_gene: TRBJ2-5

CDR3nt: TGTGCCAGCAGCTTAGTTGGGGGCATGAACACTGAAGCTTTCTTT
CDR3aa: CASSLVGGMNTEAFF
v_gene: TRBV7-3
abundance: NA
len: 15
d_gene: NA
j_gene: TRBJ1-1

CDR3nt: TGCAGCGTTGAAAGTCAGGCAGAGACCCAGTACTTC
CDR3aa: CSVESQAETQYF
v_gene: TRBV29-1
abundance: NA
len: 12
d_gene: NA
j_gene: TRBJ2-5

CDR3nt: TGCAGCGTTGACCATAGCGGGTTAAGCACAGATAAGCAGTATTTT
CDR3aa: CSVDHSGLSTDKQYF
v_gene: TRBV29-1
abundance: NA
len: 15
d_gene: TRBD2
j_gene: TRBJ2-3

CDR3nt: TGTGCCAGCAGCTCGGGACTAGCCCGCCCCGGGGAGCTGTTTTTT
CDR3aa: CASSSGLARPGELFF
v_gene: TRBV7-2
abundance: NA
len: 15
d_gene: TRBD2
j_gene: TRBJ2-2

CDR3nt: TGTGCCAGCAGCTTAGACGCCAGGGCAGGTCAGCCCCAGCATTTT
CDR3aa: CASSLDARAGQPQHF
v_gene: TRBV7-2
abundance: NA
len: 15
d_gene: NA
j_gene: TRBJ1-5

CDR3nt: TGTGCCAGCAGCGTATCAGGGACAGAGGAATGGCCCCAGCATTTT
CDR3aa: CASSVSGTEEWPQHF
v_gene: TRBV9
abundance: NA
len: 15
d_gene: TRBD1
j_gene: TRBJ1-5

CDR3nt: TGTGCCAGTAGTAGGAGGACTAGTCTCGACGAGCAGTACTTC
CDR3aa: CASSRRTSLDEQYF
v_gene: TRBV19
abundance: NA
len: 14
d_gene: TRBD2
j_gene: TRBJ2-7

CDR3nt: TGTGCCAGCAGCTCATCCAGGGGTAACACTGAAGATTTCTTT
CDR3aa: CASSSSRGNTEDFF
v_gene: TRBV7-9
abundance: NA
len: 14
d_gene: NA
j_gene: TRBJ1-1

CDR3nt: TGTGCCAGCTCACCAGGGACAGGGGGCCGGGAGACCCAGTACTTC
CDR3aa: CASSPGTGGRETQYF
v_gene: TRBV18
abundance: NA
len: 15
d_gene: TRBD1
j_gene: TRBJ2-5

CDR3nt: TGTGCCTGGAGTGTTCAAGACAGGGTCATATTAGAGACCCAGTACTTC
CDR3aa: CAWSVQDRVILETQYF
v_gene: TRBV30
abundance: NA
len: 16
d_gene: TRBD1
j_gene: TRBJ2-5

CDR3nt: TGTGCCAGCAGTGACAGGGGGCGGGAAGCTTTCTTT
CDR3aa: CASSDRGREAFF
v_gene: TRBV6-5
abundance: NA
len: 12
d_gene: TRBD1
j_gene: TRBJ1-1

CDR3nt: TGTGCCAGTAGCCCACGACAGGCCCCCCATGGCTACACCTTC
CDR3aa: CASSPRQAPHGYTF
v_gene: TRBV19
abundance: NA
len: 14
d_gene: NA
j_gene: TRBJ1-2

CDR3nt: TGTGCCAGCAGTGACGAGGGAAGGAGCAATCAGCCCCAGCATTTT
CDR3aa: CASSDEGRSNQPQHF
v_gene: TRBV2
abundance: NA
len: 15
d_gene: NA
j_gene: TRBJ1-5

CDR3nt: TGTGCCAGCAGTTTATGGGGAGGGATTAATGAAAAACTGTTTTTT
CDR3aa: CASSLWGGINEKLFF
v_gene: TRBV27
abundance: NA
len: 15
d_gene: NA
j_gene: TRBJ1-4

CDR3nt: TGTGCCAGCAGCTTAGACAGGGACCCTTACAATGAGCAGTTCTTC
CDR3aa: CASSLDRDPYNEQFF
v_gene: TRBV7-9
abundance: NA
len: 15
d_gene: NA
j_gene: TRBJ2-1

CDR3nt: TGCGCCAGCAGCCAGACGACGCGGTATCAGCCCCAGCATTTT
CDR3aa: CASSQTTRYQPQHF
v_gene: TRBV4-3
abundance: NA
len: 14
d_gene: NA
j_gene: TRBJ1-5

CDR3nt: TGTGCCAGCTCTCCCCAGGGTAGAGATATGAACACTGAAGCTTTCTTT
CDR3aa: CASSPQGRDMNTEAFF
v_gene: TRBV18
abundance: NA
len: 16
d_gene: NA
j_gene: TRBJ1-1

CDR3nt: TGCAGTGCTAAGGAGGGTCTCCAGCAGTACTTC
CDR3aa: CSAKEGLQQYF
v_gene: TRBV20-1
abundance: NA
len: 11
d_gene: NA
j_gene: TRBJ2-7

CDR3nt: TGTGCCTGGAGTGTGGCATCGGGGGAGACTGAAGCTTTCTTT
CDR3aa: CAWSVASGETEAFF
v_gene: TRBV30
abundance: NA
len: 14
d_gene: NA
j_gene: TRBJ1-1

CDR3nt: TGCAGCGCAGGGACAGAACTTAACTATGGCTACACCTTC
CDR3aa: CSAGTELNYGYTF
v_gene: TRBV29-1
abundance: NA
len: 13
d_gene: TRBD1
j_gene: TRBJ1-2

CDR3nt: TGTGCCAGCACCAGGGGACGGTCCTCCGAGCAGTACTTC
CDR3aa: CASTRGRSSEQYF
v_gene: TRBV6-5
abundance: NA
len: 13
d_gene: NA
j_gene: TRBJ2-7

CDR3nt: TGTGCCAGCAGCGCCCAGACAGGGGTCAACGAGCAGTACTTC
CDR3aa: CASSAQTGVNEQYF
v_gene: TRBV5-4
abundance: NA
len: 14
d_gene: TRBD1
j_gene: TRBJ2-7

CDR3nt: TGCAGCGTTGTTCAGGGGAGTTATAGCAATCAGCCCCAGCATTTT
CDR3aa: CSVVQGSYSNQPQHF
v_gene: TRBV29-1
abundance: NA
len: 15
d_gene: NA
j_gene: TRBJ1-5

CDR3nt: TGCAGCGCCGGGACTCACTCCTACGAGCAGTACTTC
CDR3aa: CSAGTHSYEQYF
v_gene: TRBV29-1
abundance: NA
len: 12
d_gene: NA
j_gene: TRBJ2-7

CDR3nt: TGTGCCAGTAGTGCCAGACAGGGTAGGGCTGAAGCTTTCTTT
CDR3aa: CASSARQGRAEAFF
v_gene: TRBV19
abundance: NA
len: 14
d_gene: TRBD1
j_gene: TRBJ1-1

CDR3nt: TGTGCCAGCAGCTGGGCAGGGGCGAACACTGAAGCTTTCTTT
CDR3aa: CASSWAGANTEAFF
v_gene: TRBV7-9
abundance: NA
len: 14
d_gene: NA
j_gene: TRBJ1-1

CDR3nt: TGTGCCAGCAGCGGACTAGCGGGATACGAGCAGTACTTC
CDR3aa: CASSGLAGYEQYF
v_gene: TRBV9
abundance: NA
len: 13
d_gene: TRBD2
j_gene: TRBJ2-7

CDR3nt: TGCGCCAGCAGCCTAACCGGGACTAGCTTGCTTGAGCAGTACTTC
CDR3aa: CASSLTGTSLLEQYF
v_gene: TRBV4-3
abundance: NA
len: 15
d_gene: TRBD2
j_gene: TRBJ2-7

CDR3nt: TGTGCCAGCAGCATGGGACTAGCGAGCTCCTACAATGAGCAGTTCTTC
CDR3aa: CASSMGLASSYNEQFF
v_gene: TRBV9
abundance: NA
len: 16
d_gene: TRBD2
j_gene: TRBJ2-1

CDR3nt: TGTGCCATCAAGGGACAGGGGGATCAGCCCCAGCATTTT
CDR3aa: CAIKGQGDQPQHF
v_gene: TRBV10-3
abundance: medium-sized
len: 13
d_gene: TRBD1
j_gene: TRBJ1-5

CDR3nt: TGTGCCAGCATCCCGGACAGAAACTATGGCTACACCTTC
CDR3aa: CASIPDRNYGYTF
v_gene: TRBV28
abundance: NA
len: 13
d_gene: NA
j_gene: TRBJ1-2

CDR3nt: TGTGCCAGCAGTGGGACTAGCGTGGGCATCTTGTACTTC
CDR3aa: CASSGTSVGILYF
v_gene: TRBV6-5
abundance: NA
len: 13
d_gene: TRBD2
j_gene: TRBJ2-4